This TCR beta chain was found in a study of glioma-infiltrating T cells after dendritic cell vaccination (TCRdb year 2016). With regard to the full study: The cohort comprised about 15 glioblastoma patients from Phase I and II dendritic cell vaccination trials, 9 newly diagnosed and 6 with recurrent disease. Autologous tumor lysate-pulsed dendritic cell vaccination was administered to the patients between the early 2000s and the early 2010s. In glioblastoma patients vaccinated with dendritic cells, deep sequencing of TCR beta CDR3 regions served to measure the amount of tumor-infiltrating lymphocytes and to compare repertoires between tumor and blood. To make the vaccine, monocyte-derived dendritic cells were cultured for approximately 7 days with IL-4 and GM-CSF and then pulsed overnight with autologous tumor lysate. Three intradermal dendritic cell vaccine injections were administered to patients at biweekly intervals in the arm below the axilla. TCR sequencing metrics, including TIL content and tumor-blood repertoire overlap, were correlated with survival after dendritic cell vaccination.

Paper-wide results and their limitations: After dendritic cell vaccination, a higher estimated pretreatment TIL content predicted longer time to progression and overall survival. The three-group TCR overlap response model was described as speculative and requiring prospective validation. No direct relationship between TCR clonality and survival was found, suggesting a diverse polyclonal response may matter. The cohort was small and heterogeneous, few patients had complete blood and tumor sets, and even fewer had initial-recurrent tumor pairs.

Explained via the paper, the time point label denotes: after dendritic cell vaccination, including at tumor progression/relapse. Selection of patients required sufficient residual fresh-frozen tumor tissue and over two years of available survival data. None of the glioblastoma patients carried an isocitrate dehydrogenase mutation, although molecular status otherwise varied. PBMC were collected before vaccination, two weeks after the third vaccination, and at tumor progression if tumor progression occurred. The Qiagen DNeasy Blood extraction Kit was used to extract genomic DNA. Comment on this clone: This clone's antigen is unknown. Base qualities are not recorded, but no much larger clone differs from it by a single base.

The immunoSEQ assay amplified TCRB CDR3 regions from around 2.1 micrograms of genomic DNA, or from all available DNA when less than that amount was available. The multiplex PCR relied on 60 forward primers for TCR V beta segments and 13 reverse primers for J beta segments. To estimate reads per starting template, synthetic control templates were spiked into each sample at limiting dilution. The Illumina HiSeq System generated sequencing reads of 87 bp. Concerning the study's data processing: To remove PCR and sequencing errors, closely related sequences were merged with a nearest neighbor algorithm. TCR overlap was measured as the percentage of unique tumor TCR beta sequences that were also present in the peripheral blood of the same patient. In its TCRdb copy, this immuneACCESS table keeps in-frame sequences only and misses some clones. Where compared with another copy, unresolved V genes explain less than half of these, and the others have no known cause. Clone size and V and J calls were adopted from that table, with D and trimming inferred from the DNA. This sample comprises approximately 85,000 clones, 85% of them detected only once. The ten largest make up 8.5% of the sample.

The sample here was blood, taken after dendritic cell vaccination. This TCR came from a human donor with glioblastoma.

The CDR3 amino acid sequence is: CASSGGQGYEQYF. The DNA sequence reads TGTGCCAGTAGTGGGGGACAGGGCTACGAGCAGTACTTC. This receptor chain uses TRBV19 and TRBJ2-7; 9 bases in the middle match TRBD1. Measured from the cysteine to the phenylalanine, the CDR3 is 13 residues long. The entry retains the CDR3 DNA only, 39 bases that are in frame from base 1. Clipping removes 5 bases from V and 3 bases from J, with 2 as the unmatched junction base count. For CDR1 and CDR2, the germline V gene (reference sequence) lists LNHDA and SQIVND.